Following are 8 T cell receptor beta chains from one sample sequenced in a study of shared clonotypes between healthy human individuals. Sequencing was performed with immunoSEQ multiplex PCR; in TCRdb, only in-frame clones are kept and a portion is missing. The repertoire holds 550,000 to 600,000 clones, about 80% seen once, with 9.5% to 15% in the top ten. Sequenced sample: PBMCs. The source of these receptors is a middle-aged woman in good health. Some clones in this sample may be carry-over from other donors' samples.

V usage is TRBV5-6 and J usage is TRBJ2-5, with a possible D match to TRBD1 (7 bases). The germline V gene encodes CDR1 SGHDT and CDR2 YYEEEE. CDR3 length equals 15 residues. V dropped 3 bases and J dropped 7 bases, with 19 bases sitting between them. CDR3 protein: CASSSLSGGRATQYF. The CDR3 DNA follows: TGTGCCAGCAGCTCGCTTTCAGGGGGGCGGGCGACCCAGTACTTC.

The rearrangement links TRBV7-9 to TRBJ1-4; D is uncertain. CDR1 and CDR2 from the germline V gene are SEHNR and FQNEAQ (reference sequence). V was pared by 5 bases and J by 0 bases, with 1 base between. This CDR3 has 12 residues. CDR3 nucleotides: TGTGCCAGCAGCACAACTAATGAAAAACTGTTTTTT. It codes for CASSTTNEKLFF.

The rearrangement uses TRBV5-1 and TRBJ2-1; D call uncertain. Germline loops: CDR1 SGHRS, CDR2 YFSETQ. The CDR3 runs to 14 residues. V was clipped by 7 bases and J by 0 bases, with 11 bases between them. The DNA of the CDR3 is TGCGCCAGCCGCCGTGGCCCCTCCTACAATGAGCAGTTCTTC. Protein: CASRRGPSYNEQFF.

The rearrangement links TRBV11-2 to TRBJ2-2; no clear D. CDR1 is SGHAT, CDR2 FQNNGV, per germline. This CDR3 has 14 amino acids. Trimming cost V 4 bases and J 10 bases, with 16 bases left between them. The CDR3 sequence is CASSSYGLLVELFF. DNA for the CDR3: TGTGCCAGCAGCTCCTACGGTTTGTTGGTGGAGCTGTTTTTT.

This clone was counted a few times. The chain uses TRBV11-3 and TRBJ2-1, with 8 bases lining up with TRBD1. With V trimmed by 1 base and J by 4 bases, 3 bases remained unmatched. Germline values: CDR1 SGHNT, CDR2 YENEEA. The CDR3 sequence is 15 residues long. The CDR3 here is CASSLAGTGYNEQFF. The CDR3 DNA reads TGTGCCAGCAGCTTAGCTGGGACAGGTTACAATGAGCAGTTCTTC.

The chain links TRBV13 to TRBJ2-7, with no clear D. Germline CDR1 reads PRHDT; CDR2 reads FYEKMQ (reference sequence). V lost 2 bases and J 7 bases, leaving 12 bases between the germline ends. The CDR3 consists of 13 residues. The CDR3 coding sequence is TGTGCCAGCAGCTTACGGGTTAGCCAGGAGCAGTACTTC. Amino acids: CASSLRVSQEQYF.

The chain is built from TRBV25-1 and TRBJ2-1; no firm D call. The V and J ends lost 1 base and 3 bases respectively, with 4 bases between them. The CDR3 has 13 residues. Looked up from germline, CDR1 is MGHDK and CDR2 is SYGVNS. The CDR3 nucleotides read TGTGCCAGCAGTGAATCCTTCTACAATGAGCAGTTCTTC. As protein: CASSESFYNEQFF.

This chain joins TRBV7-8 and TRBJ2-3, with 13 bases that match TRBD2. This CDR3 comprises 16 residues. The V segment lost 5 bases and the J segment 4 bases; nucleotides outside the gene matches: 6. CDR1 and CDR2 (germline): SGHVS, FQNEAQ. The DNA for the CDR3 is TGTGCCAGCAGCCGGAAGACTAGCGGGAGGTCAGATACGCAGTATTTT. This translates into CASSRKTSGRSDTQYF.